This T cell receptor (beta chain) emerged from a study of blood T cell repertoires in COVID-19. Profiled with immunoSEQ multiplex PCR; TCRdb holds only in-frame clones, not every one. The sample lists more than 65,000 clones; approximately 88% were seen once. The sample holds a few counts of this clone. V shed 4 bases, J shed 4 bases, and the junction held 5 bases outside the gene matches. Germline CDR1 and CDR2: SGHRS and YFSETQ. The CDR3 extends over 14 amino acids. The clonotype comes from a woman over 75 with active or convalescent COVID-19. The chain joins TRBV5-1 to TRBJ1-2; 9 positions agree with TRBD1. Material for sequencing was peripheral blood. CDR3 loop: CASSPGQGGYGYTF. The CDR3 DNA sequence: TGCGCCAGCAGCCCGGGACAGGGCGGCTATGGCTACACCTTC.